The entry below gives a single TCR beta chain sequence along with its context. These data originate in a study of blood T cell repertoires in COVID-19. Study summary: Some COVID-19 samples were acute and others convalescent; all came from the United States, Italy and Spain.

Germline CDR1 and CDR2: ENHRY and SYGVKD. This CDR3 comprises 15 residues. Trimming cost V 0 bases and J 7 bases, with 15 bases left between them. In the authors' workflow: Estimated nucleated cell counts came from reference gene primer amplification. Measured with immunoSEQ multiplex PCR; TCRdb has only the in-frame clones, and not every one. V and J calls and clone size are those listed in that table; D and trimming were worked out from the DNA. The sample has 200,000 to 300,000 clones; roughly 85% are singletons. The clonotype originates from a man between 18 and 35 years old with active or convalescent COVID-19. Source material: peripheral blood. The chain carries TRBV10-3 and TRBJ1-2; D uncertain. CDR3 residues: CAISESDFTPSGYTF. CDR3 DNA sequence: TGTGCCATCAGTGAGTCGGACTTCACGCCCAGTGGCTACACCTTC.